The 15 T cell receptor beta chains presented below share a single source sample, sequenced in a study of shared clonotypes between healthy human individuals. Some clones are missing from TCRdb's copy, which holds only in-frame ones; the method was immunoSEQ multiplex PCR. The sample includes a few million clones, over 90% of them seen just once. The sample was naive CD4+ T cells from PBMCs. Noted subset: CD45RA+ positively selected. All receptors come from a man aged 18 to 30 in good health. Some clones in this sample may be carry-over from other donors' samples.

Comment on this clone: Other DNA sequences of this sample code for an identical CDR3. The V call is TRBV5-1, the J call TRBJ1-1; 8 bases fit TRBD1. Germline V gene sequence: CDR1 SGHRS, CDR2 YFSETQ. The ends lost 4 bases at V and 1 base at J; junction bases unmatched: 3. CDR3 size: 14 residues. CDR3 DNA: TGCGCCAGCAGCGGACAGGGAGGGAACACTGAAGCTTTCTTT. It yields the protein CASSGQGGNTEAFF.

The CDR3 nucleotides are TGTGCCACCAGCAGAGAGGACAGTCCCTCTTTAGATGGCTACACCTTC. Translating gives CATSREDSPSLDGYTF. V usage is TRBV15 and J usage is TRBJ1-2; D is perhaps TRBD1 (6 bases). The V gene lost 0 bases and the J gene lost 6 bases, with 17 bases spanning the gap. This CDR3 is built from 16 residues. In germline, CDR1 is LNHNV, CDR2 YYDKDF (reference sequence).

J is TRBJ2-3 and V is TRBV30; 8 bases align to TRBD2. The germline gives CDR1 GTSNPN, CDR2 SVGIG (reference sequence). The length of the CDR3 is 17 residues. With V trimmed by 4 bases and J by 0 bases, 12 bases remained unmatched. As DNA, the CDR3 is TGTGCCTGGAAGGGGGGCTTACTAGCGGCTAGCACAGATACGCAGTATTTT. Its translation is CAWKGGLLAASTDTQYF.

The chain is built from TRBV2 and TRBJ2-2; D may be TRBD2 (6 bases). The germline V gene encodes CDR1 SNHLY and CDR2 FYNNEI. Trimming took off 4 bases at V and 4 bases at J, with 13 bases between the two ends. The CDR3 loop spans 15 amino acids. CDR3 DNA: TGTGCCAGCAGTGGACTAGTTTTGTCCACCGGGGAGCTGTTTTTT. Amino acid sequence: CASSGLVLSTGELFF.

The rearrangement joins TRBV7-9 to TRBJ2-1; D perhaps matches TRBD2 (5 bases). CDR1 is SEHNR and CDR2 is FQNEAQ in the germline V gene (reference sequence). CDR3 size: 16 residues. Trimming shortened V by 7 bases and J by 2 bases, and 18 bases separated the two germline ends. As DNA, the CDR3 is TGTGCCAGCACCCCCCGGGTAGCGTCAACCTACAATGAGCAGTTCTTC. Its protein product is CASTPRVASTYNEQFF.

The sample holds one count of this clone. This chain connects TRBV18 to TRBJ1-1, with D unresolved. The V gene lost 10 bases and the J gene lost 0 bases, with 12 bases spanning the gap. Germline lookup yields CDR1 KGHSH and CDR2 LQKENI. The CDR3 is 13 amino acids. Here the CDR3 DNA reads TGTGCCACCAAAACAGATATGAACACTGAAGCTTTCTTT. Amino acid sequence: CATKTDMNTEAFF.

On this clone itself: This same CDR3 is encoded by further DNA sequences in the sample. V is TRBV18 and J is TRBJ2-7; a weak D match, TRBD1 (5 bases). V lost 2 bases and J 2 bases, leaving 10 bases between the germline ends. The CDR3 has 14 amino acids. Per germline, CDR1 KGHSH and CDR2 LQKENI. CDR3 sequence reads: CASSPRRQTYEQYF. CDR3 DNA sequence: TGTGCCAGCTCACCAAGGAGACAGACCTACGAGCAGTACTTC.

The rearrangement uses TRBV27 and TRBJ2-5; D might be TRBD2 (6 bases). V lost 7 bases and J lost 2, with 17 bases in between. This CDR3 has 15 residues. From germline, CDR1 is MNHEY and CDR2 SMNVEV (reference sequence). The CDR3, as DNA: TGTGCCAGCAAAGCTCCCGGGAGATATCAAGAGACCCAGTACTTC. Its translation is CASKAPGRYQETQYF.

The chain recombines TRBV5-4 with TRBJ1-1; D possibly corresponds to TRBD1 (5 bases). CDR1 and CDR2 from the germline V gene are SGHNT and YYREEE (reference sequence). Trimming cost V 4 bases and J 0 bases, with 13 bases left between them. The CDR3 totals 15 residues. CDR3 protein: CASSPWGRMNTEAFF. The CDR3 DNA sequence: TGTGCCAGCAGCCCTTGGGGCCGCATGAACACTGAAGCTTTCTTT.

The chain is built from TRBV10-3 and TRBJ2-7; D gene uncertain. Deletions cut 0 bases from V and 6 bases from J, with 18 bases between. The germline V gene has CDR1 ENHRY and CDR2 SYGVKD. The CDR3 covers 16 residues. CDR3 DNA: TGTGCCATCAGTGAGTCGACCGGCTGGCGGCCGGTCGAGCAGTACTTC. Residues: CAISESTGWRPVEQYF.

A note on this clone: The sample holds other DNA sequences that translate to the same CDR3. The chain is built from TRBV6-5 and TRBJ1-2; D not certain. The CDR3 is 12 amino acids. V was trimmed by 0 bases and J by 8 bases, leaving 7 bases between them. The germline gives CDR1 MNHEY, CDR2 SVGAGI. CDR3 protein: CASSYSNTGYTF. The CDR3 DNA reads as TGTGCCAGCAGTTACTCGAATACCGGCTACACCTTC.

The rearrangement links TRBV14 to TRBJ1-6; no firm D call. The V and J ends lost 3 bases and 6 bases respectively, with 12 bases between them. This CDR3 spans 15 amino acids. The germline V gene has CDR1 SGHDN and CDR2 FVKESK. The CDR3, as DNA: TGTGCCAGCAGCCAGAATGGGCAGTCTAATTCACCCCTCCACTTT. Translating gives CASSQNGQSNSPLHF.

V gene TRBV7-8 combines with J gene TRBJ2-1; maybe TRBD1 (5 bases). Per germline, CDR1 SGHVS and CDR2 FQNEAQ. V gave up 2 bases and J gave up 9 bases, with 17 bases separating them. The CDR3 extends over 15 amino acids. CDR3 coding DNA: TGTGCCAGCAGCTTACAGGGCGCGCAGTCGGCTGAGCAGTTCTTC. Residues: CASSLQGAQSAEQFF.

This chain links TRBV28 with TRBJ2-7, with 10 nucleotides matching TRBD2. The CDR3 loop spans 14 amino acids. Losses at the gene ends were 6 bases for V and 12 bases for J; bases not matched to a gene: 14. Germline CDR1 is MDHEN and CDR2 is SYDVKM. This CDR3 is CASSSTSGAPGWYF. In DNA, the CDR3 is TGTGCCAGCAGCTCCACTAGCGGGGCCCCGGGTTGGTACTTC.

CDR3 region: CASSRTGTGSHNEQFF. The CDR3 DNA sequence: TGTGCCAGCAGCCGAACGGGGACAGGGTCCCACAATGAGCAGTTCTTC. The J gene is TRBJ2-1, the V gene TRBV11-3; 9 bases are a match to TRBD1. Germline V gene sequence: CDR1 SGHNT, CDR2 YENEEA. The V and J ends lost 5 bases and 5 bases, in that order; junction bases with no gene match: 10. This CDR3 is 16 amino acids long.